The rows below give T cell receptor beta chains drawn from one sample of a study of blood T cell repertoires in COVID-19. Generated by immunoSEQ multiplex PCR, the TCRdb table keeps only in-frame clones and is missing some. The repertoire has about 75,000 clones, around 88% of them found once; the top ten carry around 6%. The sequenced sample was peripheral blood. These receptors all come from an elderly man with COVID-19, enrolled during active disease. The CDR3 runs from the conserved cysteine through the conserved F or W. A D gene is named only where the DNA matches it firmly. Where a row states a size, it is once, few, many or the class of an expanded clone; other rows omit it.

D gene	J gene	V gene	clone size	CDR3 protein	CDR3 DNA
-	TRBJ2-3	TRBV5-1	-	CASSLDSSTDTQYF	TGCGCCAGCAGCTTGGACAGTAGCACAGATACGCAGTATTTT
-	TRBJ1-5	TRBV4-2	-	CASSQDPRGGGPQHF	TGTGCCAGCAGCCAAGATCCCAGGGGTGGAGGGCCCCAGCATTTT
TRBD2	TRBJ2-3	TRBV19	-	CASSQGLAGVDTQYF	TGTGCCAGTAGTCAAGGACTAGCGGGGGTGGATACGCAGTATTTT
-	TRBJ1-3	TRBV7-3	-	CASSLVFRGSSGNTIYF	TGTGCCAGCAGCTTAGTATTCCGGGGGAGCTCTGGAAACACCATATATTTT
-	TRBJ2-2	TRBV9	once	CASCFSTRGDTGELFF	TGTGCCAGCTGCTTCTCCACCAGGGGGGACACCGGGGAGCTGTTTTTT
-	TRBJ1-1	TRBV11-2	-	CASSLGGGEAFF	TGTGCCAGCAGCTTAGGAGGAGGGGAAGCTTTCTTT
TRBD1	TRBJ2-3	TRBV7-9	-	CASSLAPGGLTDTQYF	TGTGCCAGCAGCTTAGCTCCAGGGGGCTTAACAGATACGCAGTATTTT
TRBD1	TRBJ1-2	TRBV18	-	CASSLTGDGYTF	TGTGCCAGCTCCCTGACAGGGGATGGCTACACCTTC
-	TRBJ1-1	TRBV14	-	CASSLPGRAFF	TGTGCCAGCAGCCTCCCAGGGCGAGCTTTCTTT
-	TRBJ1-2	TRBV6-5	-	CASRWQGGGYTF	TGTGCCAGCAGATGGCAGGGAGGAGGCTACACCTTC
-	TRBJ2-5	TRBV11-2	-	CASSGRRGLQETQYF	TGTGCCAGCAGCGGCCGCCGAGGGCTTCAAGAGACCCAGTACTTC
-	TRBJ1-1	TRBV4-1	-	CASSRPTATEAFF	TGCGCCAGCAGCCGACCGACAGCGACTGAAGCTTTCTTT
-	TRBJ2-6	TRBV5-1	-	CASSLGGAGANVLTF	TGCGCCAGCAGCTTGGGGGGAGCTGGGGCCAACGTCCTGACTTTC
-	TRBJ2-5	TRBV4-2	-	CASSRAGTILGEETQYF	TGTGCCAGCAGCCGAGCCGGGACAATCCTTGGGGAAGAGACCCAGTACTTC
-	TRBJ2-2	TRBV4-2	-	CASSPLGGGAGELFF	TGTGCCAGCAGCCCGCTGGGAGGCGGGGCCGGGGAGCTGTTTTTT
TRBD1	TRBJ2-7	TRBV5-5	-	CASSGGQGSSYEQYF	TGTGCCAGCAGCGGAGGACAGGGGAGCTCCTACGAGCAGTACTTC
TRBD1	TRBJ2-7	TRBV5-4	-	CASSSPGQGSYEQYF	TGTGCCAGCAGCTCGCCGGGACAGGGTTCCTACGAGCAGTACTTC
TRBD1	TRBJ1-3	TRBV5-1	-	CASTYTGDPGNTIYF	TGCGCCAGCACATATACAGGGGACCCTGGAAACACCATATATTTT
TRBD2	TRBJ2-1	TRBV15	-	CATSRDSTSGSYSYNEQFF	TGTGCCACCAGCAGAGATTCCACTAGCGGAAGCTACTCGTACAATGAGCAGTTCTTC
TRBD1	TRBJ2-5	TRBV4-1	-	CASSLQGRETQYF	TGCGCCAGCAGCCTACAGGGGCGGGAGACCCAGTACTTC
TRBD2	TRBJ2-2	TRBV4-2	once	CASSRGPGGANTGELFF	TGTGCCAGCAGCCGAGGTCCTGGGGGGGCGAACACCGGGGAGCTGTTTTTT
-	TRBJ1-4	TRBV10-3	-	CATRDPGDEKLFF	TGTGCCACGAGGGACCCAGGGGATGAAAAACTGTTTTTT
TRBD2	TRBJ2-7	TRBV28	-	CASSLAGGASYEQYF	TGTGCCAGCAGTTTAGCGGGGGGGGCCTCCTACGAGCAGTACTTC
TRBD1	TRBJ2-3	TRBV10-3	-	CATQDRTSTDTQYF	TGTGCCACCCAGGACAGGACTAGCACAGATACGCAGTATTTT
TRBD1	TRBJ1-1	TRBV7-2	-	CASSPGQGWYTEAFF	TGTGCCAGCAGCCCCGGACAGGGTTGGTACACTGAAGCTTTCTTT
TRBD2	TRBJ2-3	TRBV7-3	-	CASSLAGGKDTQYF	TGTGCCAGCAGCTTAGCGGGGGGTAAAGATACGCAGTATTTT
-	TRBJ1-2	TRBV20-1	-	CSARDLYGYTF	TGCAGTGCTAGAGATCTCTATGGCTACACCTTC
-	TRBJ2-7	TRBV29-1	-	CSVTDSSYEQYF	TGCAGCGTTACGGACAGCTCCTACGAGCAGTACTTC
TRBD1	TRBJ2-6	TRBV6-6	-	CASSRDRVGGANVLTF	TGTGCCAGCAGTAGGGACAGAGTTGGTGGGGCCAACGTCCTGACTTTC
TRBD2	TRBJ2-3	TRBV5-4	-	CASSLLAGGTDTQYF	TGTGCCAGCAGTTTACTAGCGGGGGGCACAGATACGCAGTATTTT
-	TRBJ1-1	TRBV15	-	CATSRASFTEAFF	TGTGCCACCAGCAGAGCCTCCTTCACTGAAGCTTTCTTT
-	TRBJ1-2	TRBV7-9	-	CASSTFNYGYTF	TGTGCCAGCAGTACATTTAACTATGGCTACACCTTC
-	TRBJ2-7	TRBV9	-	CASSTSGEPSYEQYF	TGTGCCAGCAGCACCTCAGGGGAACCCTCCTACGAGCAGTACTTC
TRBD1	TRBJ2-7	TRBV5-4	-	CATKGNRGSYEQYF	TGTGCCACCAAGGGAAACAGGGGGTCCTACGAGCAGTACTTC
TRBD2	TRBJ2-3	TRBV7-2	-	CASSLKAGGYTDTQYF	TGTGCCAGCAGCTTAAAAGCGGGGGGGTACACAGATACGCAGTATTTT
-	TRBJ1-2	TRBV15	-	CATSPGGGLIYGYTF	TGTGCCACCAGCCCCGGCGGGGGTTTGATCTATGGCTACACCTTC
TRBD1	TRBJ2-5	TRBV10-3	-	CASSRDREETQYF	TGTGCCTCGAGCCGGGACAGGGAAGAGACCCAGTACTTC
TRBD1	TRBJ1-1	TRBV18	-	CASSPDRARNTEAFF	TGTGCCAGCTCACCAGACAGGGCACGGAACACTGAAGCTTTCTTT
-	TRBJ1-2	TRBV6-5	-	CASSYSNQGRSGYTF	TGTGCCAGCAGTTACTCGAATCAGGGAAGGAGCGGCTACACCTTC
TRBD2	TRBJ2-5	TRBV6-6	-	CASRSRTSGGVETQYF	TGTGCCAGCAGATCCCGGACTAGCGGGGGGGTTGAGACCCAGTACTTC
TRBD1	TRBJ1-2	TRBV6-5	-	CATLDRGEYGYTF	TGTGCCACCCTAGACAGGGGAGAGTATGGCTACACCTTC
-	TRBJ1-6	TRBV19	few	CASSRGPEMTLHF	TGTGCCAGTAGTAGAGGGCCGGAGATGACCCTCCACTTT
TRBD1	TRBJ1-1	TRBV5-4	-	CASSFDRGGATEAFF	TGTGCCAGCAGCTTTGACAGGGGAGGGGCCACTGAAGCTTTCTTT
-	TRBJ2-1	TRBV5-8	-	CASNPYPLYNEQFF	TGTGCCAGCAACCCTTACCCCCTATACAATGAGCAGTTCTTC
TRBD1	TRBJ2-7	TRBV10-3	-	CAATGAESYKQYF	TGTGCCGCTACAGGGGCCGAGTCCTACAAGCAGTACTTC
-	TRBJ1-5	TRBV6-4	-	CASSDSWRRGPKSNQPQHF	TGTGCCAGCAGTGACTCGTGGCGGAGGGGCCCAAAAAGCAATCAGCCCCAGCATTTT
-	TRBJ1-6	TRBV6-1	-	CASSDTRNSPLHF	TGTGCCAGCAGTGACACCAGAAATTCACCCCTCCACTTT
TRBD2	TRBJ2-5	TRBV10-3	-	CAISSGGAGQNQETQYF	TGTGCCATCAGTAGCGGGGGGGCCGGGCAAAATCAAGAGACCCAGTACTTC
TRBD1	TRBJ2-5	TRBV6-5	-	CASTPERGQYETQYF	TGTGCCAGCACCCCCGAAAGGGGGCAGTACGAGACCCAGTACTTC
-	TRBJ1-6	TRBV7-2	-	CASSLAWGRLDSPLHF	TGTGCCAGCAGCTTAGCGTGGGGGCGACTCGATTCACCCCTCCACTTT
-	TRBJ1-4	TRBV2	-	CASSETAPNEKLFF	TGTGCCAGCAGTGAGACAGCTCCTAATGAAAAACTGTTTTTT
-	TRBJ1-2	TRBV5-1	-	CASSPADSSAGYGYTF	TGCGCCAGCAGCCCAGCGGACAGCTCCGCGGGCTATGGCTACACCTTC
-	TRBJ1-5	TRBV18	-	CASSPEGSQPQHF	TGTGCCAGCTCACCTGAGGGATCTCAGCCCCAGCATTTT
-	TRBJ1-5	TRBV28	-	CASTVSNQPQHF	TGTGCCAGCACCGTTAGCAATCAGCCCCAGCATTTT